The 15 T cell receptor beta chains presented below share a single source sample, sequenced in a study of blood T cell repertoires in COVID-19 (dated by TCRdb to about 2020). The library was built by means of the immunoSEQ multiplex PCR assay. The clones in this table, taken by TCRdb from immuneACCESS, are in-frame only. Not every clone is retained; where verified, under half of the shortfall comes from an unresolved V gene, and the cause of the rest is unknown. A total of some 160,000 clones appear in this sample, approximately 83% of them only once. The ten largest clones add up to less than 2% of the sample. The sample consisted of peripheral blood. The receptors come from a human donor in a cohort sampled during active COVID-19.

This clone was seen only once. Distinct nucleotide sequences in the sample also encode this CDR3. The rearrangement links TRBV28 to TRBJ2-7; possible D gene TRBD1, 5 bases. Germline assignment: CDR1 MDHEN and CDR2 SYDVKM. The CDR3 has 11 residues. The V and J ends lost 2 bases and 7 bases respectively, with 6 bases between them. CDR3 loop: CASSLQGEQYF. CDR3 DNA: TGTGCCAGCAGTTTACAGGGTGAGCAGTACTTC.

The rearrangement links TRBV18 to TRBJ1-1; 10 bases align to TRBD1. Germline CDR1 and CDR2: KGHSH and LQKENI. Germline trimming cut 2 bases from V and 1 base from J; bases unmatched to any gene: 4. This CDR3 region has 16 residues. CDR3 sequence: CASSPGQGGENTEAFF. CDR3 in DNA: TGTGCCAGCTCACCAGGACAGGGGGGCGAGAACACTGAAGCTTTCTTT.

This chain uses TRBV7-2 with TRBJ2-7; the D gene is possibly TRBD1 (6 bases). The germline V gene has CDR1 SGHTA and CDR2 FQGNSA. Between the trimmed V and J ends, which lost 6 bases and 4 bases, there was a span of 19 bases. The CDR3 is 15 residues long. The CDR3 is CASSLMVQGLYEQYF. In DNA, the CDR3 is TGTGCCAGCAGTCTGATGGTACAGGGTCTGTACGAGCAGTACTTC.

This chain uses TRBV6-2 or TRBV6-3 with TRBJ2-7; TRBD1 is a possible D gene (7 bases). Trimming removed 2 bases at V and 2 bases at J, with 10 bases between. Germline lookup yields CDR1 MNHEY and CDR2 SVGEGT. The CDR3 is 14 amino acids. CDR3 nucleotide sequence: TGTGCCAGCAGTTACCCAGGGGGGACCTACGAGCAGTACTTC. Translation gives CASSYPGGTYEQYF.

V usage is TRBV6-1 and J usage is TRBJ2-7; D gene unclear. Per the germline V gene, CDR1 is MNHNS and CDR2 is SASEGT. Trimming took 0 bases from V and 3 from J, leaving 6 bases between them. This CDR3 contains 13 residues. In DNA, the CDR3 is TGTGCCAGCAGTGAAGCCACATTCTACGAGCAGTACTTC. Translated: CASSEATFYEQYF.

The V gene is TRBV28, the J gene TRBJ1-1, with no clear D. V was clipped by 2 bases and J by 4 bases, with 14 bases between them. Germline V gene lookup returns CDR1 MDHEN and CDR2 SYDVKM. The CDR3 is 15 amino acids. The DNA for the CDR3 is TGTGCCAGCAGTTTAGGTCGGTCGGGTAGCACTGAAGCTTTCTTT. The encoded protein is CASSLGRSGSTEAFF.

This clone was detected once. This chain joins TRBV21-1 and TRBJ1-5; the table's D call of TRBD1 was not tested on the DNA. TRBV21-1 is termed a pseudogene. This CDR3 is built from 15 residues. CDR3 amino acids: CASSKEGLSNQPQHF. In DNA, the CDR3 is TGTGCCAGCAGCAAAGAGGGGCTTAGCAATCAGCCCCAGCATTTT.

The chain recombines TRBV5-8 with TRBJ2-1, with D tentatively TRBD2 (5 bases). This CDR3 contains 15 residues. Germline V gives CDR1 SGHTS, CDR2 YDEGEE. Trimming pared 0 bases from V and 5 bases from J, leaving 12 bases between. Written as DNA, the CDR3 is TGTGCCAGCAGCTTGGGGAGGCCCACCCACAATGAGCAGTTCTTC. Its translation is CASSLGRPTHNEQFF.

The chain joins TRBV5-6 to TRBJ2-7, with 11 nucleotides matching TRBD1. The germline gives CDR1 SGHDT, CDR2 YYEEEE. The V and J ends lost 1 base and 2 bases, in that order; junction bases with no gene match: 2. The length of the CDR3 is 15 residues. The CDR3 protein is CASSLWDRGAYEQYF. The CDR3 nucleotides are TGTGCCAGCAGCTTGTGGGACAGGGGGGCCTACGAGCAGTACTTC.

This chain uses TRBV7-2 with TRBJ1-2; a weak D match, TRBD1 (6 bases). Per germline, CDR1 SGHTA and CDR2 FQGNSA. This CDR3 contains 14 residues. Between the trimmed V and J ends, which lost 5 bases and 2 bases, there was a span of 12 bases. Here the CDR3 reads CASSLPGVNYGYTF. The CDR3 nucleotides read TGTGCCAGCAGCCTACCAGGGGTAAACTATGGCTACACCTTC.

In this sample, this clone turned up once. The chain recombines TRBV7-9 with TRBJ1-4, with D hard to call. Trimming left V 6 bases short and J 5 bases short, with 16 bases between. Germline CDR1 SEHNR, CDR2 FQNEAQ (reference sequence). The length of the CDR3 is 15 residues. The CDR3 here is CASSTLGALNEKLFF. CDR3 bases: TGTGCCAGCAGTACACTGGGAGCTCTAAATGAAAAACTGTTTTTT.

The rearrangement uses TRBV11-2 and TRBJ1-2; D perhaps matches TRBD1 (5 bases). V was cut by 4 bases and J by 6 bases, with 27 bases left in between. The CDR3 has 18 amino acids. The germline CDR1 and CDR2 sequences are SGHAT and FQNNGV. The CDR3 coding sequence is TGTGCCAGCAGCTATCAGGGTGACTCAAAGCTAGGTGGGCATGGCTACACCTTC. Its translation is CASSYQGDSKLGGHGYTF.

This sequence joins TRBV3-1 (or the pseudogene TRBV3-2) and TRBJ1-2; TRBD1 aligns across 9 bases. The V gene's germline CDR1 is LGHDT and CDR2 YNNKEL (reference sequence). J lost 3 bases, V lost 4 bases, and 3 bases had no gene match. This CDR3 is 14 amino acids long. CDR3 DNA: TGTGCCAGCAGCCCTGGGACAGGGTACTATGGCTACACCTTC. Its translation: CASSPGTGYYGYTF.

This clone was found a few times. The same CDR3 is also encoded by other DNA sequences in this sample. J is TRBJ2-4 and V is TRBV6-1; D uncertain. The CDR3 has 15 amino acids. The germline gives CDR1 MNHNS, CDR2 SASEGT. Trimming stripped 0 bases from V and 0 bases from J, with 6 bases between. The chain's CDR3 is CASSEAELAKNIQYF. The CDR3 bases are TGTGCCAGCAGTGAAGCGGAGCTAGCCAAAAACATTCAGTACTTC.

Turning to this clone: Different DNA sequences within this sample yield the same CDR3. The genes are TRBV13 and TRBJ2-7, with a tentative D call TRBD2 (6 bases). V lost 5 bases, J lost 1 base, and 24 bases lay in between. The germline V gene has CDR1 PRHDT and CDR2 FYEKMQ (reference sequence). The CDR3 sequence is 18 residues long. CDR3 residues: CASSPRGSGGSLSYEQYF. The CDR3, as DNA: TGTGCCAGCAGCCCGCGAGGTAGTGGGGGGTCCCTATCCTACGAGCAGTACTTC. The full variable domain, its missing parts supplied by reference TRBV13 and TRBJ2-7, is AAGVIQSPRHLIKEKRETATLKCYPIPRHDTVYWYQQGPGQDPQFLISFYEKMQSDKGSIPDRFSAQQFSDYHSELNMSSLELGDSALYFCASSPRGSGGSLSYEQYFGPGTRLTVT.